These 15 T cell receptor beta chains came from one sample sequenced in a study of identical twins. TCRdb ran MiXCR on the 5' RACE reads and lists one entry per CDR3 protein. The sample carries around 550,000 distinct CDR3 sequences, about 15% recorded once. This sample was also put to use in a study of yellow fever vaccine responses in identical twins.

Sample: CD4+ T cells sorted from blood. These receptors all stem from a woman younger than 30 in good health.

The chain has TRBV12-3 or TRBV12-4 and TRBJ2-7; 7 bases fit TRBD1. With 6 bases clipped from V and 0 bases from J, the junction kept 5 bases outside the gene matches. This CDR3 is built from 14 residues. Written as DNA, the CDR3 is TGTGCCAGCAGAAACCGGGACAGCTCCTACGAGCAGTACTTC. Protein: CASRNRDSSYEQYF.

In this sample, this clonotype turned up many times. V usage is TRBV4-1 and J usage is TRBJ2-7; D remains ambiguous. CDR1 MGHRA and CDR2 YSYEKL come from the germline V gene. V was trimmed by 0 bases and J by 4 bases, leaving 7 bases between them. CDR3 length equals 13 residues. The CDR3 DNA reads TGCGCCAGCAGCCAAGATAGACTTTACGAGCAGTACGTC. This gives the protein CASSQDRLYEQYV.

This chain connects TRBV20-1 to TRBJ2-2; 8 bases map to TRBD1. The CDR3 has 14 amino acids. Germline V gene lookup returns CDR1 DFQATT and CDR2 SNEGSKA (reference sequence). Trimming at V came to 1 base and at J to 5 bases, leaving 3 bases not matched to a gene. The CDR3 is CSARGQGRTGELFF. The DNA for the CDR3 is TGCAGTGCTAGAGGACAGGGGCGGACCGGGGAGCTGTTTTTT.

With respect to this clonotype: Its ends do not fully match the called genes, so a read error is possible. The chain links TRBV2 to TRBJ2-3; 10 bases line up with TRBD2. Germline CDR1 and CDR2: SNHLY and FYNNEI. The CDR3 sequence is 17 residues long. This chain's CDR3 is CTSSFRLAGTSTDTQYF. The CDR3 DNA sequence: TGTACCAGCAGTTTTCGACTAGCGGGTACAAGCACAGATACGCAGTATTTT.

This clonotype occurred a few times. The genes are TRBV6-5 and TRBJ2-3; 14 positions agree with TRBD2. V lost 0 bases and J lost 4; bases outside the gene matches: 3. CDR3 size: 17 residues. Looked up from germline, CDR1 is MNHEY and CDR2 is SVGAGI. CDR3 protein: CASSYSGTSGSADTQYF. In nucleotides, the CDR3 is TGTGCCAGCAGTTACTCGGGGACTAGCGGGAGCGCAGATACGCAGTATTTT.

The CDR3 loop reads CAISESASDGYTF. For the CDR3, the DNA is TGTGCCATCAGTGAGTCGGCCTCCGATGGCTACACCTTC. The chain uses TRBV10-3 and TRBJ1-2; D unresolved. V lost 0 bases to trimming and J lost 6 bases, with 8 bases between them. The V gene's germline CDR1 is ENHRY and CDR2 SYGVKD. The CDR3 is made up of 13 amino acids.

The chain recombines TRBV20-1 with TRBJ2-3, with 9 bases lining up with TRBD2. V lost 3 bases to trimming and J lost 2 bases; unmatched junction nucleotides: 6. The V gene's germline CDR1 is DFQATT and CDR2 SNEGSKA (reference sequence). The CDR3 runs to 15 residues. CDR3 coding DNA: TGCAGTGCTAGCTGGCTAGCGGGGATCACAGATACGCAGTATTTT. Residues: CSASWLAGITDTQYF.

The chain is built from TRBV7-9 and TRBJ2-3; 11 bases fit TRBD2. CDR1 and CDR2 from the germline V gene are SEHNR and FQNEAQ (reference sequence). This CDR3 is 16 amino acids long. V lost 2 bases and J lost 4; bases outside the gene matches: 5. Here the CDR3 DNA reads TGTGCCAGCAGCTTACTAGCGGGAGGAAGGGCAGATACGCAGTATTTT. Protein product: CASSLLAGGRADTQYF.

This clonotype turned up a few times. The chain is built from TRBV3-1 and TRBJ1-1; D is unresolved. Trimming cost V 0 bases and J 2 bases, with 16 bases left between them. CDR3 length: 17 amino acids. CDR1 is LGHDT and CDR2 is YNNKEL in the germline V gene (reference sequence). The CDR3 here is CASSQEPLTVLNTEAFF. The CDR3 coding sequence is TGTGCCAGCAGCCAAGAACCCCTTACCGTCTTAAACACTGAAGCTTTCTTT.

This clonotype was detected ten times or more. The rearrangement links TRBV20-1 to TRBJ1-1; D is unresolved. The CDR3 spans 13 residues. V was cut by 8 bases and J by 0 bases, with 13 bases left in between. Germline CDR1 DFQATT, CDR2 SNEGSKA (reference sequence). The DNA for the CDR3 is TGCAGTTCGACGGAGGATTTGAACACTGAAGCTTTCTTT. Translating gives CSSTEDLNTEAFF.

The CDR3 here is CASSLGVGMDTQYF. CDR3 nucleotide sequence: TGTGCCAGCAGTTTAGGTGTAGGGATGGATACGCAGTATTTT. V gene TRBV12-3 or TRBV12-4 combines with J gene TRBJ2-3; D is ambiguous. The V and J ends lost 1 base and 6 bases respectively, with 11 bases between them. The CDR3 has 14 amino acids.

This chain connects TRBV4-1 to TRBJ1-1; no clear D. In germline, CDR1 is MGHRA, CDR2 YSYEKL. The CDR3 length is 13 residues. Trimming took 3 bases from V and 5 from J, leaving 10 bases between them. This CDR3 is CASSQDRTTEAFF. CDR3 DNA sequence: TGCGCCAGCAGCCAGGATAGGACGACTGAAGCTTTCTTT.

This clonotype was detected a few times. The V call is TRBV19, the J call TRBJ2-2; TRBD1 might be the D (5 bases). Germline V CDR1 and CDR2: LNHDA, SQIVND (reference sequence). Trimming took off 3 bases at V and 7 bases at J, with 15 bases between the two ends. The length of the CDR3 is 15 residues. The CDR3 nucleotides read TGTGCCAGTAGTATTCGTTTCACAGGACACGGGGAGCTGTTTTTT. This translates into CASSIRFTGHGELFF.

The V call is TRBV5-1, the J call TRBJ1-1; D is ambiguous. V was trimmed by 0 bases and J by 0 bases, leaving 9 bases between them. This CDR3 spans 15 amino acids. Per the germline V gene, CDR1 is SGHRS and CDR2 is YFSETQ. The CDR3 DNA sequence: TGCGCCAGCAGCTTGGATCGATTCATGAACACTGAAGCTTTCTTT. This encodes CASSLDRFMNTEAFF.

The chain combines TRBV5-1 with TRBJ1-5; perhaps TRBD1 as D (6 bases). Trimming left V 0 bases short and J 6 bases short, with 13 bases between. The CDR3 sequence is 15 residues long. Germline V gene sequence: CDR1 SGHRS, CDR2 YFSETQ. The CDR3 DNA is TGCGCCAGCAGCTTGGAACAGGGCCCCGGTCAGCCCCAGCATTTT. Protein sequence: CASSLEQGPGQPQHF. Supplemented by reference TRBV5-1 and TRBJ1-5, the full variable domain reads KAGVTQTPRYLIKTRGQQVTLSCSPISGHRSVSWYQQTPGQGLQFLFEYFSETQRNKGNFPGRFSGRQFSNSRSEMNVSTLELGDSALYLCASSLEQGPGQPQHFGDGTRLSIL.